This T cell receptor (beta chain) was profiled in a study of neoadjuvant anti-PD-1 for oral cavity cancer. Study overall: Around day 43, patients without progression received a fourth nivolumab dose before surgery.

Time point specified: after neoadjuvant nivolumab, at surgical resection. Germline V lookup: CDR1 MNHNS, CDR2 SASEGT. Trimming removed 6 bases at V and 5 bases at J, with 11 bases between. The CDR3 totals 13 residues. The repertoire was sequenced with immunoSEQ multiplex PCR; TCRdb's copy has only in-frame clones and lacks some. The sample shows 55,000 to 75,000 clones, roughly nine tenths of them seen only once. The source of this sequence is a person aged 35-79 years with oral cavity squamous cell carcinoma. This chain links TRBV6-1 with TRBJ1-5; D is perhaps TRBD1 (5 bases). This material consisted of PBMCs, taken after nivolumab (anti-PD-1) treatment. For the CDR3, the DNA is TGTGCCAGCAGGCAAGGGACGGATCAGCCCCAGCATTTT. Its translation: CASRQGTDQPQHF.